The rows below give T cell receptor beta chains drawn from one sample of a study of low-dose radiotherapy and immunotherapy resistance in tumors. TCRdb ran MiXCR on the reads and lists one entry per CDR3 protein. The sample lists around 80,000 distinct CDR3 sequences; under 20% were seen once. The source material was PBMCs, sampled before treatment. Every receptor here comes from a male donor with prostate cancer. CDR3s include the opening cysteine and the closing phenylalanine or tryptophan. A D gene is named only where the DNA matches it firmly. A row's size may be missing; if present it is once, few, many or a size class.

d_gene	abundance	v_gene	j_gene	CDR3nt	CDR3aa
.	many	TRBV28	TRBJ2-7	TGTGCCAGCAGGGACATCTCCTACGAGCAGTACTTC	CASRDISYEQYF
.	many	TRBV5-1	TRBJ1-1	TGCGCCAGCAGCCCCCGGGACGGAAGATTCAACACTGAAGCTTTCTTT	CASSPRDGRFNTEAFF
TRBD2	many	TRBV2	TRBJ2-3	TGTGCCAGCAGTGAAGCCGGGACTAGCGGGATTACGCAGTATTTT	CASSEAGTSGITQYF
.	many	TRBV12-5	TRBJ2-3	TGTGCTAGTGGAGGGGATACGCAGTATTTT	CASGGDTQYF
TRBD2	many	TRBV6-5	TRBJ2-1	TGTGCCAGCAGTTACTTCCAACTAGCGGGCTCCTACAATGAGCAGTTCTTC	CASSYFQLAGSYNEQFF
.	.	TRBV5-1	TRBJ2-1	TGCGCCAGCAGCCTCGACCCGGGACCCCTCAGTGAGAAGTTCTTC	CASSLDPGPLSEKFF
.	many	TRBV18	TRBJ1-6	TGTGCCAGCTCACCAGGGGGCATTTCACCCCTCCACTTT	CASSPGGISPLHF
TRBD2	many	TRBV7-9	TRBJ2-1	TGTGCCAGCAGCACAACCGGGACTAGCGGGAGTTATGAGCAGTTCTTC	CASSTTGTSGSYEQFF
.	many	TRBV20-1	TRBJ2-5	TGCAGTGCTAGAGATCTTTCAGGGGCGTCTCAAGAGACCCAGTACTTC	CSARDLSGASQETQYF
.	many	TRBV3-1	TRBJ1-6	TGTGCCAGCAGCCAAGAAAGCCGGGGGGGAAATTCACCCCTCCACTTT	CASSQESRGGNSPLHF
TRBD1	many	TRBV7-9	TRBJ2-3	TGTGCCAGCACTCGGGGCGACAGGGTCACAGATACGCAGTATTTT	CASTRGDRVTDTQYF
TRBD1	many	TRBV28	TRBJ2-1	TGTGCCAGCAGCTTGGCCGGAGGGGACAGGCTGTACAATGAGCAGTTCTTC	CASSLAGGDRLYNEQFF
.	medium-sized	TRBV28	TRBJ2-7	TGTGCCAGCAGTAAACTAGGAACCTACGAGCAGTACTTC	CASSKLGTYEQYF
.	many	TRBV28	TRBJ2-7	TGTGCCAGCAGACGGTCGTACTTGGGCTACGAGCAGTACTTC	CASRRSYLGYEQYF
.	many	TRBV20-1	TRBJ2-7	TGCAGTGCTAGCCCTAGACAGGAGATACAGGGCTTC	CSASPRQEIQGF
.	many	TRBV7-2	TRBJ1-2	TGTGCCAGCAGCCATTACAAAGCTAACTATGGCTACACCTTC	CASSHYKANYGYTF
.	many	TRBV6-2/TRBV6-3	TRBJ2-7	TGTGCCAGCAGTTACTCTTCCAGGGCACCGACTGCCTCCTACGAGCAGTACTTC	CASSYSSRAPTASYEQYF
.	.	TRBV12-3/TRBV12-4	TRBJ2-7	TGTGCCAGCAGTTTAGGCGACACCATGGGGGAGCAGTACTTC	CASSLGDTMGEQYF
.	many	TRBV7-2	TRBJ2-4	TGTGCCAGCAGCCCCCCCCCGTTACTAGCCAAAAACATTCAGTACTTC	CASSPPPLLAKNIQYF
TRBD2	many	TRBV19	TRBJ2-1	TGTGCCAGTAGTGGGGTAGCGGGGGGTATTTCCTACAATGAGCAGTTCTTC	CASSGVAGGISYNEQFF
TRBD1	.	TRBV10-3	TRBJ1-5	TGTGCCATCAGTGAGGGGGCCGTGGGACAGAGCAATCAGCCCCAGCATTTT	CAISEGAVGQSNQPQHF
.	many	TRBV28	TRBJ2-4	TGTGCCAGCAGTTTAATCTCAGGGTTATCCAAAAACATTCAGTACTTC	CASSLISGLSKNIQYF
TRBD1	few	TRBV6-1	TRBJ1-2	TGTGCCAGCAGTTACGGGACAGCCAACTATGGCTACACCTTC	CASSYGTANYGYTF
.	many	TRBV7-9	TRBJ1-2	TGTGCCAGCAGCTTAGATCTGGCAGGGGCTAACTATGGCTACACCTTC	CASSLDLAGANYGYTF
.	many	TRBV3-1	TRBJ1-6	TGTGCCAGCAGCCAAGTAGGGGTTAATTCACCCCTCCACTTT	CASSQVGVNSPLHF
TRBD1	many	TRBV10-3	TRBJ2-1	TGTGCCATCAATGGACAGGGGAATTACAATGAGCAGTTCTTC	CAINGQGNYNEQFF
.	many	TRBV9	TRBJ1-6	TGTGCCAGCAGCGTAGAGGCAGGGCGGGATTCACCCCTCCACTTT	CASSVEAGRDSPLHF
TRBD1	many	TRBV7-9	TRBJ2-5	TGTGCCAGCAGCTTATCCGGGACAGGGGTTCGGGAGACCCAGTACTTC	CASSLSGTGVRETQYF
TRBD2	many	TRBV30	TRBJ2-3	TGTGCCTGGGGGTCTCCTAGCGGTGGCACAGATACGCAGTATTTT	CAWGSPSGGTDTQYF
TRBD2	many	TRBV19	TRBJ2-3	TGTGCCAGTAGTATGGGATCCGGCGGGAGGAACGCAGATACGCAGTATTTT	CASSMGSGGRNADTQYF
TRBD2	.	TRBV28	TRBJ2-1	TGTGCCAGCAGTTCCCTACCCCTTTATGCGGGAGGCTCCTACAATGAGCAGTTCTTC	CASSSLPLYAGGSYNEQFF
TRBD1	many	TRBV7-9	TRBJ2-1	TGTGCCAGCAGCGTAAACAGGGGCTACTACCCTGATGAGCAGTTCTTC	CASSVNRGYYPDEQFF
.	many	TRBV5-8	TRBJ1-5	TGTGCCAGCACCGAGCAGGCGGACAGCTGGAGACAGCCCCAGCATTTT	CASTEQADSWRQPQHF
.	many	TRBV29-1	TRBJ2-1	TGCAGCGTTGAGGGGGCGGGGGTACACAATGAGCAGTTCTTC	CSVEGAGVHNEQFF
TRBD1	.	TRBV2	TRBJ2-5	TGTGCCAGCAGTGGCGGACAGGGCGGACAAGAGACCCAGTACTTC	CASSGGQGGQETQYF
.	many	TRBV6-2/TRBV6-3	TRBJ1-4	TGTGCCAGCAGTTACGACAGGATTGCAACTAATGAAAAACTGTTTTTT	CASSYDRIATNEKLFF
TRBD2	.	TRBV7-3	TRBJ2-1	TGTGCCAGCAGCTTAGGGACTAGCGGGAGACTCTACAATGAGCAGTTCTTC	CASSLGTSGRLYNEQFF
TRBD1	many	TRBV5-1	TRBJ2-7	TGCGCCAGCAGCGTGCAGGGGGCGGTCAACGAGCAGTACTTC	CASSVQGAVNEQYF
.	many	TRBV29-1	TRBJ1-1	TGCAGCGTTGAAGCTACCGTAGCTAACACTGAAGCTTTCTTT	CSVEATVANTEAFF
.	many	TRBV18	TRBJ1-6	TGTGCCAGCTCACCACCCACAGGGATCAATTCACCCCTCCACTTT	CASSPPTGINSPLHF
TRBD1	.	TRBV30	TRBJ1-4	TGTGCCTGGAGAGAACGACAGGGGGTGGTTGAAAAACTGTTTTTT	CAWRERQGVVEKLFF
.	once	TRBV6-6	TRBJ1-1	TGTGCCAGCAGTCTCAAACAGCCGGTCGTTTCCACTGAAGCTTTCTTT	CASSLKQPVVSTEAFF
.	many	TRBV20-1	TRBJ1-5	TGCAGTGCCTCTAGTACCGGCAATCAGCCCCAGCATTTT	CSASSTGNQPQHF
.	few	TRBV20-1	TRBJ1-5	TGCAGTGTTGAGCGGGGGGATAGCAATCAGCCCCAGCATTTT	CSVERGDSNQPQHF
TRBD1	many	TRBV13	TRBJ2-3	TGTGCCAGCAGCCTGGGGACAGGGTTTACAGATACGCAGTATTTT	CASSLGTGFTDTQYF
TRBD2	many	TRBV5-4	TRBJ2-3	TGTGCCAGCACCCCAGGGCCTAGCGGGGGTTTCACAGATACGCAGTATTTT	CASTPGPSGGFTDTQYF
.	many	TRBV7-9	TRBJ2-3	TGTGCCAGCAGCTTAGGAGGGGGGGCCTCAGATACGCAGTATTTT	CASSLGGGASDTQYF
.	many	TRBV20-1	TRBJ2-3	TGCAGTGCTAGAGTGACGGCTAACACAGATACGCAGTATTTT	CSARVTANTDTQYF
.	many	TRBV6-5	TRBJ1-2	TGTGCCAGCAGCGCCTCGGGGGGCACCTATGGCTACACCTTC	CASSASGGTYGYTF
TRBD2	medium-sized	TRBV5-4	TRBJ2-2	TGTGCCAGCCGGCCCCCCGCGGGGGGCTCGAACACCGGGGAGCTGTTTTTT	CASRPPAGGSNTGELFF
TRBD2	.	TRBV9	TRBJ2-1	TGTGCCAGCAGCGTAGGGGCTAGCGGCCTTCACGATGAGCAGTTCTTC	CASSVGASGLHDEQFF
TRBD1	many	TRBV20-1	TRBJ2-7	TGCAGTGCTAGACAGGGCAGGGGGGAGCAGTACTTC	CSARQGRGEQYF
TRBD1	many	TRBV12-3/TRBV12-4	TRBJ1-3	TGTGCCAGCAGCCGGGTATGGGACAGGAGCTCTGGAAACACCATATATTTT	CASSRVWDRSSGNTIYF
TRBD2	few	TRBV5-6	TRBJ2-2	TGTGCCAGCAGCATACTAGCGGGGGGTAACACCGGGGAGCTGTTTTTT	CASSILAGGNTGELFF